Following are 21 T cell receptor beta chains from one sample sequenced in a study of blood T cell repertoires in COVID-19. Method: immunoSEQ multiplex PCR; TCRdb's copy keeps in-frame clones and lacks some. This table has 390,000 or so clones, around 86% appearing once. The sequencing input was PBMCs or T cells enriched from blood (not recorded which). The origin of the receptors is a woman between 50 and 59 years old who had recovered from COVID-19.

V usage is TRBV7-9 and J usage is TRBJ1-4, with a possible D match to TRBD1 (6 bases). The CDR3 is made up of 14 amino acids. Germline lookup yields CDR1 SEHNR and CDR2 FQNEAQ (reference sequence). Trimming pared 5 bases from V and 7 bases from J, leaving 14 bases between. The CDR3 DNA follows: TGTGCCAGCAGCCGGGACATTTCTAGTGAAAAACTGTTTTTT. Its protein product is CASSRDISSEKLFF.

The chain combines TRBV5-4 with TRBJ2-6; D perhaps matches TRBD2 (5 bases). The CDR3 extends over 17 amino acids. Trimming cost V 2 bases and J 0 bases, with 12 bases left between them. The germline V gene has CDR1 SGHNT and CDR2 YYREEE (reference sequence). This CDR3 is CASSFAREISGANVLTF. CDR3 coding DNA: TGTGCCAGCAGCTTCGCACGGGAAATCTCTGGGGCCAACGTCCTGACTTTC.

The chain combines TRBV12-3 or TRBV12-4 with TRBJ1-1; no definite D call. The CDR3 is made up of 13 amino acids. Trimming left V 0 bases short and J 5 bases short, with 7 bases between. CDR3 bases: TGTGCCAGCAGTTTAGCGGAGGGAACTGAAGCTTTCTTT. Encoded protein: CASSLAEGTEAFF.

A remark on this clone: Relative to the germline gene, one junction end is altered; a read error may explain this. V usage is TRBV5-6 and J usage is TRBJ1-3, with 9 bases matching TRBD1. Germline V gene lookup returns CDR1 SGHDT and CDR2 YYEEEE. The CDR3 covers 16 residues. The CDR3: CASRLGQGYSGNTIYF. DNA for the CDR3: TGTGCCAGCAGGTTGGGACAGGGATACTCTGGAAACACCATATATTTT.

CDR3 region: CASSQEGGWGRNTIYF. The CDR3 DNA reads TGCGCCAGCAGCCAAGAGGGGGGGTGGGGGAGAAACACCATATATTTT. The rearrangement links TRBV4-3 to TRBJ1-3, with D possibly being TRBD1 (5 bases). The CDR3 spans 16 residues. The germline V gene has CDR1 LGHNA and CDR2 YSLEER. V lost 0 bases and J 5 bases, leaving 14 bases between the germline ends.

The chain recombines TRBV27 with TRBJ1-4; D remains unclear. CDR3 size: 11 residues. Germline CDR1 MNHEY, CDR2 SMNVEV (reference sequence). V lost 7 bases and J lost 7, with 7 bases in between. CDR3 nucleotides: TGTGCCAGCACCAAACTTGAAAAACTGTTTTTT. This translates into CASTKLEKLFF.

The CDR3 sequence is CASSSGILYTF. The DNA for the CDR3 is TGTGCCAGCAGTTCAGGGATCCTATACACCTTC. The chain employs TRBV7-9 and TRBJ1-2, with D maybe TRBD1 (5 bases). Germline V gene lookup returns CDR1 SEHNR and CDR2 FQNEAQ (reference sequence). V lost 6 bases and J 11 bases, leaving 13 bases between the germline ends. This CDR3 region has 11 residues. Drawing the rest from reference TRBV7-9 and TRBJ1-2, the complete variable domain is DTGVSQNPRHKITKRGQNVTFRCDPISEHNRLYWYRQTLGQGPEFLTYFQNEAQLEKSRLLSDRFSAERPKGSFSTLEIQRTEQGDSAMYLCASSSGILYTFGSGTRLTVV.

The chain couples TRBV6-5 to TRBJ1-2, with D hard to call. The CDR3 spans 15 residues. From germline, CDR1 is MNHEY and CDR2 SVGAGI. The V end was cut by 7 bases, the J end by 8 bases, with 23 bases between. The CDR3 sequence: CASKTMRTNPGGYTF. As DNA, the CDR3 is TGTGCCAGCAAAACAATGCGTACTAACCCGGGGGGCTACACCTTC.

The gene calls are TRBV6-1 and TRBJ1-3; no clear D gene. Germline CDR1 reads MNHNS; CDR2 reads SASEGT. V shed 3 bases and J shed 1 base, with 7 bases lying between them. This CDR3 comprises 14 residues. The CDR3 sequence: CASSDLPSGNTIYF. The CDR3 DNA reads as TGTGCCAGCAGTGATCTTCCTTCTGGAAACACCATATATTTT.

V gene TRBV2 combines with J gene TRBJ1-4; 10 bases are shared with TRBD1. CDR1 SNHLY and CDR2 FYNNEI come from the germline V gene. The CDR3 is made up of 13 amino acids. Trimming took 5 bases from V and 7 from J; bases not matched to a gene: 1. This chain's CDR3 is CASSRDRGEKLFF. The CDR3 region has the DNA TGTGCCAGCAGTAGGGACAGGGGTGAAAAACTGTTTTTT.

This chain joins TRBV5-1 and TRBJ1-1, with 11 bases fitting TRBD1. Germline V gene sequence: CDR1 SGHRS, CDR2 YFSETQ. CDR3 length equals 14 residues. V lost 4 bases and J lost 4; bases outside the gene matches: 3. CDR3 protein: CASSMGQGGTEAFF. The CDR3 bases are TGCGCCAGCAGCATGGGACAGGGGGGCACTGAAGCTTTCTTT.

This chain links TRBV4-3 with TRBJ2-1; the match to TRBD2 covers 8 bases. CDR3 length equals 15 residues. V shed 0 bases and J 4 bases; nucleotides not matched to a gene: 2. Germline assignment: CDR1 LGHNA and CDR2 YSLEER. CDR3 nucleotide sequence: TGCGCCAGCAGCCAAGATAGCGGGGCGTACAATGAGCAGTTCTTC. Translated, it gives CASSQDSGAYNEQFF.

The chain has TRBV19 and TRBJ1-1; perhaps TRBD1 as D (5 bases). Germline loops: CDR1 LNHDA, CDR2 SQIVND (reference sequence). V was pared by 4 bases and J by 6 bases, with 15 bases between. The CDR3 totals 14 residues. The CDR3: CASSTRTGNAEAFF. CDR3 DNA: TGTGCCAGTAGTACCCGCACAGGAAACGCTGAAGCTTTCTTT.

This chain joins TRBV5-1 and TRBJ2-7; TRBD1 might be the D (6 bases). Germline V CDR1 and CDR2: SGHRS, YFSETQ. This CDR3 is 16 amino acids long. Trimming cost V 2 bases and J 4 bases, with 19 bases left between them. CDR3: CASSFLPKGERYEQYF. CDR3 sequence (DNA): TGCGCCAGCAGCTTTCTTCCTAAGGGGGAGAGATACGAGCAGTACTTC.

This chain joins TRBV6-2 or TRBV6-3 and TRBJ1-1, with TRBD1 identical over 7 bases. The junction had 7 bases not matched to a gene; V was cut back by 2 bases and J by 1 base. CDR3 length: 16 amino acids. CDR1 is MNHEY and CDR2 is SVGEGT in the germline V gene. CDR3 nucleotide sequence: TGTGCCAGCAGTTACCCGAGTCACAGGGGGAACACTGAAGCTTTCTTT. Protein sequence: CASSYPSHRGNTEAFF.

The chain has TRBV5-6 and TRBJ2-1; weak D call: TRBD2 (6 bases). The CDR3 extends over 14 amino acids. The V and J ends lost 3 bases and 8 bases respectively, with 15 bases between them. Germline CDR1 reads SGHDT; CDR2 reads YYEEEE. The CDR3 DNA reads TGTGCCAGCAGCTACCCGGTGGGAGGCGATGAGCAGTTCTTC. Amino acids: CASSYPVGGDEQFF.

This rearrangement joins TRBV6-1 to TRBJ2-3, with a weak D call TRBD2 (6 bases). The CDR3 is made up of 15 amino acids. Germline lookup yields CDR1 MNHNS and CDR2 SASEGT. The ends were cut back, 0 bases at V and 0 bases at J, with 7 bases in the middle. The CDR3 nucleotides are TGTGCCAGCAGTGAAGCTAGCGGAAGCACAGATACGCAGTATTTT. Residues: CASSEASGSTDTQYF.

The chain employs TRBV27 and TRBJ1-1, with D possibly TRBD1 on 5 matching bases. V lost 0 bases, J lost 4 bases, and 9 bases lay in between. Per germline, CDR1 MNHEY and CDR2 SMNVEV (reference sequence). This CDR3 is built from 14 residues. As DNA, the CDR3 is TGTGCCAGCAGTTTATCGACCGGGGGCACTGAAGCTTTCTTT. Amino acids: CASSLSTGGTEAFF.

This chain links TRBV10-3 with TRBJ1-1, with 7 bases identical to TRBD1. J was trimmed by 1 base and V by 8 bases; bases with no gene match: 4. The CDR3 covers 13 residues. The germline CDR1 and CDR2 sequences are ENHRY and SYGVKD. For the CDR3, the DNA is TGTGCCATCTGGCGACAGGGGAACACTGAAGCTTTCTTT. Protein: CAIWRQGNTEAFF.

The chain is built from TRBV11-1 and TRBJ1-1; TRBD1 aligns across 7 bases. This CDR3 region has 13 residues. Germline CDR1 and CDR2: SGHAT and FQDESV (reference sequence). V dropped 8 bases and J dropped 3; count of bases not matched to a gene: 6. CDR3 DNA sequence: TGTGCCAGCCGTCCGGGACAGTACACTGAAGCTTTCTTT. It codes for CASRPGQYTEAFF.

V gene TRBV5-1 combines with J gene TRBJ2-7; TRBD1 matches 7 bases. Germline V CDR1 and CDR2: SGHRS, YFSETQ. The J segment lost 1 base and the V segment lost 0 bases, leaving 4 bases of the junction unmatched. This CDR3 spans 15 amino acids. The CDR3 region is CASSLAGTASYEQYF. The DNA for the CDR3 is TGCGCCAGCAGCTTGGCCGGGACAGCTTCCTACGAGCAGTACTTC.